Shown below are 23 T cell receptor beta chains from a single sample sequenced in a study of neoadjuvant anti-PD-1 for oral cavity cancer. Method: immunoSEQ multiplex PCR; TCRdb's copy keeps in-frame clones and lacks some. The table has over 30,000 clones, just under 80% seen once. Time point: after neoadjuvant nivolumab, at surgical resection. The source was PBMCs, collected after nivolumab (anti-PD-1) treatment. All receptors derive from a person aged 40 to 85 with oral cavity squamous cell carcinoma.

V gene TRBV15 combines with J gene TRBJ1-4; a possible D gene is TRBD1 (5 bases). CDR1 LNHNV and CDR2 YYDKDF come from the germline V gene (reference sequence). V was clipped by 5 bases and J by 8 bases, with 24 bases between them. The CDR3 has 17 residues. This CDR3 is CATSGGGSGLRVEKLFF. CDR3 nucleotide sequence: TGTGCCACCAGCGGCGGGGGTTCGGGACTTCGAGTGGAAAAACTGTTTTTT.

The rearrangement uses TRBV29-1 and TRBJ2-3; D might be TRBD1 (5 bases). Trimming removed 6 bases from V and 6 bases from J, with 16 bases in between. Germline loops: CDR1 SQVTM, CDR2 ANQGSEA. This CDR3 has 13 residues. As DNA, the CDR3 is TGCAGCGTCGCTCAGGGCAGCCCGGATACGCAGTATTTT. It is translated as CSVAQGSPDTQYF.

This rearrangement joins TRBV5-6 to TRBJ1-1; weak D call: TRBD1 (5 bases). Germline CDR1 is SGHDT and CDR2 is YYEEEE. V gave up 4 bases and J gave up 7 bases, with 14 bases separating them. The CDR3 extends over 13 amino acids. The CDR3 DNA reads TGTGCCAGCAGCGGGGCAGGGATGGATGAAGCTTTCTTT. Encoded protein: CASSGAGMDEAFF.

The rearrangement links TRBV7-2 to TRBJ2-5, with 7 bases aligning to TRBD2. In germline, CDR1 is SGHTA, CDR2 FQGNSA. CDR3 length: 15 amino acids. The V gene end was trimmed by 0 bases and the J gene end by 0 bases; junction bases not matched to a gene: 1. As DNA, the CDR3 is TGTGCCAGCAGCTTAGCGCGGGGGTACCAAGAGACCCAGTACTTC. Encoded protein: CASSLARGYQETQYF.

J is TRBJ1-2 and V is TRBV28, with 7 bases aligning to TRBD1. Germline trimming cut 5 bases from V and 4 bases from J; bases unmatched to any gene: 7. CDR1 and CDR2 from the germline V gene are MDHEN and SYDVKM. CDR3 length: 14 amino acids. The CDR3 coding sequence is TGTGCCAGCAGTCGACCGGGACAGAGCTATGGCTACACCTTC. It is translated as CASSRPGQSYGYTF.

V is TRBV9 and J is TRBJ1-2; weak D call: TRBD1 (5 bases). The V end lost 0 bases, the J end lost 11 bases, and 23 bases lay between the germline ends. The CDR3 extends over 16 amino acids. Germline CDR1 and CDR2: SGDLS and YYNGEE. The CDR3 here is CASSVDLGVEASGYTF. The CDR3, as DNA: TGTGCCAGCAGCGTAGACTTAGGGGTTGAGGCTTCTGGGTACACCTTC.

The rearrangement uses TRBV10-3 and TRBJ1-6; 7 nucleotides match TRBD1. The CDR3 loop spans 16 amino acids. Germline trimming cut 1 base from V and 6 bases from J; bases unmatched to any gene: 6. Germline assignment: CDR1 ENHRY and CDR2 SYGVKD. This chain's CDR3 is CAISEYGDSANSPLHF. CDR3 DNA sequence: TGTGCCATCAGTGAGTATGGGGACAGTGCTAATTCACCCCTCCACTTT.

This chain uses TRBV6-1 with TRBJ2-2; D perhaps matches TRBD1 (6 bases). The CDR3 length is 14 residues. V was pared by 8 bases and J by 0 bases, with 10 bases between. Germline CDR1 reads MNHNS; CDR2 reads SASEGT. CDR3 amino acids: CASGQGSNTGELFF. The CDR3 DNA is TGTGCCAGCGGGCAGGGGTCGAACACCGGGGAGCTGTTTTTT.

The genes are TRBV28 and TRBJ1-2; D is unresolved. The CDR3 loop spans 17 amino acids. The germline CDR1 and CDR2 sequences are MDHEN and SYDVKM. V gave up 4 bases and J gave up 1 base, with 19 bases separating them. Here the CDR3 DNA reads TGTGCCAGCAGTTCGGCCGCGAGGATCCGATTTAACTATGGCTACACCTTC. This translates into CASSSAARIRFNYGYTF.

Remarks on this clone: One junction end does not reproduce the germline sequence, and a read error may be involved. The rearrangement links TRBV11-2 to TRBJ2-7, with D unclear. The CDR3 loop spans 12 amino acids. Germline-derived CDR1 and CDR2 are SGHAT and FQNNGV. The CDR3 nucleotides read TGTGCCAGCAGCTTAGACCGGGCGGCATCCTCCTTC. Translating it yields CASSLDRAASSF.

The genes are TRBV28 and TRBJ1-1, with D perhaps TRBD1 (5 bases). Germline CDR1 and CDR2: MDHEN and SYDVKM. The germline V and J ends were trimmed by 5 bases and 1 base, with 14 bases remaining between them. The CDR3 runs to 15 residues. CDR3 DNA: TGTGCCAGCAGTCCGCAGGGTACGCAGAACACTGAAGCTTTCTTT. Encoded protein: CASSPQGTQNTEAFF.

The rearrangement joins TRBV5-4 to TRBJ1-5, with 9 positions matching TRBD1. Trimming at V came to 3 bases and at J to 5 bases, leaving 3 bases not matched to a gene. CDR3 length equals 14 residues. Looked up from germline, CDR1 is SGHNT and CDR2 is YYREEE (reference sequence). CDR3 amino acids: CASSSGQGDQPQHF. The DNA of the CDR3 is TGTGCCAGCAGCTCGGGACAGGGCGATCAGCCCCAGCATTTT.

The V and J genes are TRBV9 and TRBJ2-1, with TRBD2 matching over 8 bases. The CDR3 sequence is 17 residues long. Germline V gene lookup returns CDR1 SGDLS and CDR2 YYNGEE. J gave up 4 bases and V 4 bases, and 13 bases lay outside the gene matches. Written as DNA, the CDR3 is TGTGCCAGCAGCCAGACCGCGGGGGGCCCCCTGTACAATGAGCAGTTCTTC. Protein product: CASSQTAGGPLYNEQFF.

The chain combines TRBV27 with TRBJ1-2, with D possibly matching TRBD1 (6 bases). CDR3 size: 13 residues. Germline CDR1 MNHEY, CDR2 SMNVEV (reference sequence). Trimming removed 5 bases at V and 4 bases at J, with 11 bases between. CDR3 sequence: CASSPQGFYGYTF. The CDR3 DNA reads TGTGCCAGCAGTCCACAGGGATTCTATGGCTACACCTTC.

The chain is built from TRBV4-3 and TRBJ2-2; 7 positions match TRBD2. Germline V gene lookup returns CDR1 LGHNA and CDR2 YSLEER. There are 16 residues in the CDR3. After removal of 0 bases from V and 0 bases from J, the junction contained 1 base not matched to a gene. Here the CDR3 DNA reads TGCGCCAGCAGCCAAGACCGGGGGGCGAACACCGGGGAGCTGTTTTTT. Translating it yields CASSQDRGANTGELFF.

The gene calls are TRBV6-4 and TRBJ2-3; 10 positions match TRBD2. The germline CDR1 and CDR2 sequences are MRHNA and SNTAGT. The CDR3 totals 15 residues. V lost 0 bases, J lost 4 bases, and 1 base stayed unmatched. The CDR3: CASSDSAGGPDTQYF. As DNA, the CDR3 is TGTGCCAGCAGTGACTCAGCGGGGGGGCCAGATACGCAGTATTTT.

This chain joins TRBV7-9 and TRBJ1-2; D not resolved. The V and J ends lost 3 bases and 9 bases respectively, with 8 bases between them. The CDR3 is 11 residues long. Germline V gives CDR1 SEHNR, CDR2 FQNEAQ (reference sequence). Here the CDR3 reads CASSFGKSYTF. The CDR3 DNA reads as TGTGCCAGCAGCTTTGGCAAGAGCTACACCTTC.

This clone appeared once. The chain is built from TRBV6-1 and TRBJ2-1; 8 bases are shared with TRBD2. This CDR3 has 16 residues. J was trimmed by 4 bases and V by 4 bases; bases with no gene match: 9. Germline V CDR1 and CDR2: MNHNS, SASEGT. The CDR3 DNA is TGTGCCAGCAGTGGAACCCCGGGGGGGAATTACAATGAGCAGTTCTTC. This codes for CASSGTPGGNYNEQFF.

The chain recombines TRBV11-2 with TRBJ2-5; D is possibly TRBD2 (7 bases). The V end lost 1 base, the J end lost 5 bases, and 14 bases lay between the germline ends. Germline CDR1 and CDR2: SGHAT and FQNNGV. This CDR3 has 15 amino acids. CDR3 in DNA: TGTGCCAGCAGCTTAGTTTCGGGGGGCCGGGAGACCCAGTACTTC. As protein: CASSLVSGGRETQYF.

This rearrangement joins TRBV13 to TRBJ2-1; 10 nucleotides agree with TRBD2. V lost 0 bases to trimming and J lost 4 bases; unmatched junction nucleotides: 9. Per the germline V gene, CDR1 is PRHDT and CDR2 is FYEKMQ (reference sequence). CDR3 length: 18 amino acids. The CDR3 is CASSLGRMGTSAYNEQFF. DNA of the CDR3: TGTGCCAGCAGCTTAGGCCGAATGGGGACTAGCGCTTACAATGAGCAGTTCTTC.

The V gene is TRBV19, the J gene TRBJ2-1, with D tentatively TRBD1 or TRBD2 (5 bases each). V was shortened by 3 bases and J by 9 bases, with 15 bases between the two germline ends. There are 14 residues in the CDR3. The germline V gene has CDR1 LNHDA and CDR2 SQIVND (reference sequence). The CDR3 DNA reads TGTGCCAGTAGTATTTCCGCCACAGGAGGTGAGCAGTTCTTC. Amino acids: CASSISATGGEQFF.

The chain recombines TRBV5-4 with TRBJ2-5; D may be TRBD1 (6 bases). Trimming removed 3 bases from V and 5 bases from J, with 11 bases in between. The germline V gene encodes CDR1 SGHNT and CDR2 YYREEE (reference sequence). The CDR3 has 13 residues. DNA of the CDR3: TGTGCCAGCAGCTGGGGACAATGGGAGACCCAGTACTTC. Translation gives CASSWGQWETQYF.

The chain joins TRBV9 to TRBJ2-1; D remains unclear. The CDR3 loop spans 15 amino acids. Trimming shortened V by 0 bases and J by 4 bases, and 11 bases separated the two germline ends. Germline lookup yields CDR1 SGDLS and CDR2 YYNGEE. The CDR3 sequence is CASSVGRGRYNEQFF. The CDR3 DNA follows: TGTGCCAGCAGCGTAGGAAGAGGACGATACAATGAGCAGTTCTTC.